These T cell receptor beta chains were read from a single sample in a study of vaccination effects on CD4 cells after COVID-19. Assay: immunoSEQ multiplex PCR; the TCRdb copy retains only in-frame clones and omits some. The top ten hold more than 0.85% of the sample, which has 70,000 to 95,000 clones, about three quarters seen once. Which antigens these TCRs recognize remains unknown. The sequencing used CD4+ T cells from PBMCs cultured with HCoV-OC43 spike peptides, collected after COVID-19 vaccination. The receptors shown here come from a human donor who received a COVID-19 vaccine. The CDR3 runs from the conserved cysteine through the conserved F or W. The D gene is left open where the match is weak. Rows may omit the clone size; those that give it use once, few, many or a size class.

D gene	clone size	V gene	J gene	CDR3 DNA	CDR3 protein
.	.	TRBV5-1	TRBJ2-5	TGCGCCAGCAGCCCGTGGGCCCAACGAGAGACCCAGTACTTC	CASSPWAQRETQYF
.	.	TRBV5-1	TRBJ1-5	TGCGCCAGCAGCTTGGGTGGCAGCAATAGCAATCAGCCCCAGCATTTT	CASSLGGSNSNQPQHF
TRBD1	.	TRBV9	TRBJ2-5	TGTGCCAGCAGTCGGGACAGGGGTTTAGAGACCCAGTACTTC	CASSRDRGLETQYF
.	.	TRBV10-2	TRBJ1-4	TGCGCCAGCAGTGAGTCGAAGCAGGGGAATGAAAAACTGTTTTTT	CASSESKQGNEKLFF
TRBD1	.	TRBV6-5	TRBJ1-3	TGTGCCAGCAGTTATGGGACAGGCTCTGGAAACACCATATATTTT	CASSYGTGSGNTIYF
.	.	TRBV9	TRBJ2-1	TGTGCCAGCAGCGGGACGGGGTCGTTGGGCGAGCAGTTCTTC	CASSGTGSLGEQFF
.	.	TRBV18	TRBJ1-1	TGTGCCAGCTCACCCTTTTCGAGGGACACTGAAGCTTTCTTT	CASSPFSRDTEAFF
.	.	TRBV5-1	TRBJ1-6	TGCGCCAGCAGCTTAGAAGGTCTAAATTCACCCCTCCACTTT	CASSLEGLNSPLHF
.	few	TRBV3-1/TRBV3-2	TRBJ1-1	TGTGCCAGCAGCCGCACGGACAACGAAGCTTTCTTT	CASSRTDNEAFF
.	once	TRBV19	TRBJ2-3	TGTGCCAGTAGTACGTCAAGCTGGGGCACAGATACGCAGTATTTT	CASSTSSWGTDTQYF
.	.	TRBV19	TRBJ1-2	TGTGCCAGTAGTATATCGTTGCGGGGCTACACCTTC	CASSISLRGYTF